Listed below are T cell receptor beta chains from one sample, sequenced in a study of blood T cells in healthy people across ages. TCRdb processed the 5' RACE reads anew with MiXCR; each CDR3 protein has one entry. The repertoire includes 590,000 or so distinct CDR3 sequences, roughly 31% of them detected once, and about 15% sits in the top ten. Sequenced: blood. The receptors come from a woman at least 80 years old in good health. Each CDR3 is given with its conserved first and last residue. Each record gives: clone size, J gene, V gene, D gene, CDR3 DNA, CDR3 protein. D genes are given only for firm matches. The listing skips clone size in some rows; elsewhere it reads once, few, many or a size class.

clone_size: few
j_call: TRBJ2-5
v_call: TRBV20-1
d_call: -
cdr3_nt: TGCAGTGCTAGCTTGGATTCCAATGAGCAGTACTTC
cdr3_aa: CSASLDSNEQYF

clone_size: many
j_call: TRBJ2-5
v_call: TRBV20-1
d_call: -
cdr3_nt: TGCAGTGCTAGAGATCTTGGGGGGAGAGGAGAGACCCAGTACTTC
cdr3_aa: CSARDLGGRGETQYF

clone_size: -
j_call: TRBJ2-1
v_call: TRBV7-6
d_call: TRBD2
cdr3_nt: TGTGCCAGCAGCTCCACTAGCGGGGGGACCCATGAGCAGTTCTTC
cdr3_aa: CASSSTSGGTHEQFF

clone_size: many
j_call: TRBJ1-2
v_call: TRBV5-4
d_call: TRBD1
cdr3_nt: TGTGCCAGCAGCTTTCCACGGCAGGGGGCGAGTGGCTACACCTTC
cdr3_aa: CASSFPRQGASGYTF

clone_size: few
j_call: TRBJ1-1
v_call: TRBV18
d_call: -
cdr3_nt: TGTGCCAGCTCACCCCCGGGAAAGAACACTGAAGCTTTCTTT
cdr3_aa: CASSPPGKNTEAFF

clone_size: -
j_call: TRBJ2-7
v_call: TRBV4-3
d_call: -
cdr3_nt: TGCACCAGCAGCCAAGACGTCGGGGCCTACGAGCAGTACTTC
cdr3_aa: CTSSQDVGAYEQYF

clone_size: -
j_call: TRBJ1-2
v_call: TRBV6-1
d_call: TRBD1
cdr3_nt: TGTGCCAGCACCCGACAGGGCTATGGCTACACCTTC
cdr3_aa: CASTRQGYGYTF

clone_size: -
j_call: TRBJ2-5
v_call: TRBV7-2
d_call: TRBD2
cdr3_nt: TGTGCCAGCAGCTTAGAGGGACTAGCATCCGGGGAGACCCAGTACTTC
cdr3_aa: CASSLEGLASGETQYF

clone_size: few
j_call: TRBJ1-2
v_call: TRBV6-1
d_call: -
cdr3_nt: TGTGCCAGCAGTGAAGCCCTTCCAGGGTACTATGGCTACACCTTC
cdr3_aa: CASSEALPGYYGYTF

clone_size: -
j_call: TRBJ2-7
v_call: TRBV11-2
d_call: -
cdr3_nt: TGTGCCAGCAATCAAAATTCCTACGAGCAGTACTTC
cdr3_aa: CASNQNSYEQYF

clone_size: -
j_call: TRBJ2-7
v_call: TRBV5-1
d_call: -
cdr3_nt: TGCGCCAGCAGCTTGGTCCCGGATTCCTACGAGCAGTACTTC
cdr3_aa: CASSLVPDSYEQYF

clone_size: many
j_call: TRBJ2-5
v_call: TRBV29-1
d_call: -
cdr3_nt: TGCAGCGCGACACCCGAGGAGACCCAGTACTTC
cdr3_aa: CSATPEETQYF

clone_size: -
j_call: TRBJ2-7
v_call: TRBV29-1
d_call: TRBD2
cdr3_nt: TGCAGCGTTGGGACTAGCTTAAACTACGAGCAGTACTTC
cdr3_aa: CSVGTSLNYEQYF

clone_size: -
j_call: TRBJ1-1
v_call: TRBV5-1
d_call: -
cdr3_nt: TGCGCCAGCAGACGGGGCGGGGAGACTTACACTGAAGCTTTCTTT
cdr3_aa: CASRRGGETYTEAFF

clone_size: few
j_call: TRBJ1-4
v_call: TRBV25-1
d_call: TRBD1
cdr3_nt: TGTGCCAGCAGTGATAGTGAGACAGGGCGCAATGAAAAACTGTTTTTT
cdr3_aa: CASSDSETGRNEKLFF

clone_size: few
j_call: TRBJ1-2
v_call: TRBV2
d_call: -
cdr3_nt: TGTGCCAGCAGTGAGAACAGGGACTGGCATGGCTACACCTTC
cdr3_aa: CASSENRDWHGYTF

clone_size: -
j_call: TRBJ1-5
v_call: TRBV21-1
d_call: -
cdr3_nt: TGTGCCGGCCTTCCCCTTCACGGGACAGAAAAGAATCAGCCCCAGCATTTT
cdr3_aa: CAGLPLHGTEKNQPQHF

clone_size: -
j_call: TRBJ1-5
v_call: TRBV6-1
d_call: -
cdr3_nt: TGTGCCAGCAGTGAAATTGTGGGTCTTAATAGCAATCAGCCCCAGCATTTT
cdr3_aa: CASSEIVGLNSNQPQHF

clone_size: many
j_call: TRBJ2-5
v_call: TRBV20-1
d_call: -
cdr3_nt: TGCAGTGCTGGGCCAGGGGGGGAGACCCAGTACTTC
cdr3_aa: CSAGPGGETQYF

clone_size: many
j_call: TRBJ2-3
v_call: TRBV29-1
d_call: TRBD2
cdr3_nt: TGCAGCGCCCGATGGTCGGGGGGGCCGGATACGCAGTATTTT
cdr3_aa: CSARWSGGPDTQYF

clone_size: -
j_call: TRBJ1-5
v_call: TRBV28
d_call: -
cdr3_nt: TGTGCCAGCAGTCCGGGTCGGCAGGGACAGCCCCAGCATTTT
cdr3_aa: CASSPGRQGQPQHF

clone_size: few
j_call: TRBJ1-5
v_call: TRBV27
d_call: -
cdr3_nt: TGTGCCAGCAGTTTGAGCGTAGGGGCTCAGCCCCAGCATTTT
cdr3_aa: CASSLSVGAQPQHF

clone_size: many
j_call: TRBJ2-1
v_call: TRBV7-2
d_call: TRBD1
cdr3_nt: TGTGCCAGCAGCTCTTTACCGGGACAGGGGAGGAATGAGCAGTTCTTC
cdr3_aa: CASSSLPGQGRNEQFF

clone_size: -
j_call: TRBJ2-3
v_call: TRBV28
d_call: TRBD1
cdr3_nt: TGTGCCAGCCGAAAAATGGGACAGTCGAGCACAGATACGCAGTATTTT
cdr3_aa: CASRKMGQSSTDTQYF

clone_size: -
j_call: TRBJ2-2
v_call: TRBV5-1
d_call: -
cdr3_nt: TGCGCCAGCAGCTTGGTAGAAGGGATCACCGGGGAGCTGTTTTTT
cdr3_aa: CASSLVEGITGELFF

clone_size: few
j_call: TRBJ2-1
v_call: TRBV5-8
d_call: TRBD1
cdr3_nt: TGTGCCAGCAGTTATCCCGTGGGACAGGGGAGCACGTACTCCTACAATGAGCAGTTCTTC
cdr3_aa: CASSYPVGQGSTYSYNEQFF

clone_size: -
j_call: TRBJ1-5
v_call: TRBV20-1
d_call: TRBD1
cdr3_nt: TGCAGTGCTGGGACAGGGGACTACAATCAGCCCCAGCATTTT
cdr3_aa: CSAGTGDYNQPQHF

clone_size: -
j_call: TRBJ1-1
v_call: TRBV20-1
d_call: -
cdr3_nt: TGCAGTGCCCCGCCCCACAGGGCGGGAGGCACTGAAGCTTTCTTT
cdr3_aa: CSAPPHRAGGTEAFF

clone_size: -
j_call: TRBJ2-3
v_call: TRBV28
d_call: -
cdr3_nt: TGTGCCAGCAGTTCGAGCCTTAGCACAGATACGCAGTATTTT
cdr3_aa: CASSSSLSTDTQYF

clone_size: -
j_call: TRBJ1-3
v_call: TRBV9
d_call: TRBD1
cdr3_nt: TGTGCCAGCAGCGGGACAGGGGCTGGAAACACCATATATTTT
cdr3_aa: CASSGTGAGNTIYF

clone_size: many
j_call: TRBJ1-1
v_call: TRBV7-9
d_call: -
cdr3_nt: TGTGCCAGCAGCTTATTTATAATGAACACTGAAGCTTTCTTT
cdr3_aa: CASSLFIMNTEAFF

clone_size: many
j_call: TRBJ2-5
v_call: TRBV7-8
d_call: -
cdr3_nt: TGTGCCAGCAGCTTAGATAGGCCGACAGGCCCCCAAGAGACCCAGTACTTC
cdr3_aa: CASSLDRPTGPQETQYF

clone_size: many
j_call: TRBJ1-2
v_call: TRBV6-5
d_call: TRBD1
cdr3_nt: TGTGCCAGCAGTCAACAGGGGGCCTCCTATGGCTACACCTTC
cdr3_aa: CASSQQGASYGYTF

clone_size: many
j_call: TRBJ1-2
v_call: TRBV9
d_call: -
cdr3_nt: TGTGCCAGCAGCCTCCGGACTTCTAACTATGGCTACACCTTC
cdr3_aa: CASSLRTSNYGYTF

clone_size: many
j_call: TRBJ1-4
v_call: TRBV7-9
d_call: TRBD1
cdr3_nt: TGTGCCAGCAGCACCAACAGGGGGCCGACTAATGAAAAACTGTTTTTT
cdr3_aa: CASSTNRGPTNEKLFF

clone_size: -
j_call: TRBJ2-1
v_call: TRBV5-1
d_call: -
cdr3_nt: TGCGCCAGCCGGGGGAGCCTAGGGTACAATGAGCAGTTCTTC
cdr3_aa: CASRGSLGYNEQFF

clone_size: many
j_call: TRBJ2-1
v_call: TRBV11-1
d_call: TRBD1
cdr3_nt: TGTGCCAGCAGCTTAAGGGCCTTGACAGGGGGATCCTACAATGAGCAGTTCTTC
cdr3_aa: CASSLRALTGGSYNEQFF

clone_size: many
j_call: TRBJ2-5
v_call: TRBV20-1
d_call: TRBD2
cdr3_nt: TGCAGTGCTGGTCCCCCAGCGGGGAACCCTCTGTCGGACAATGAGCAGTACTTC
cdr3_aa: CSAGPPAGNPLSDNEQYF

clone_size: many
j_call: TRBJ2-7
v_call: TRBV28
d_call: -
cdr3_nt: TGTGCCAGCAGGACCGGGCAGTTCTCCTACGAGCAGTACTTC
cdr3_aa: CASRTGQFSYEQYF

clone_size: -
j_call: TRBJ2-1
v_call: TRBV5-1
d_call: TRBD2
cdr3_nt: TGCGCCAGCAGCGTGGGGACTAGCGGGACCTATGAGCAGTTCTTC
cdr3_aa: CASSVGTSGTYEQFF

clone_size: many
j_call: TRBJ2-1
v_call: TRBV6-1
d_call: TRBD1
cdr3_nt: TGTGCCAGCACGTTCAGCAGGGGGAGCAATGAGCAGTTCTTC
cdr3_aa: CASTFSRGSNEQFF

clone_size: many
j_call: TRBJ2-7
v_call: TRBV3-1
d_call: -
cdr3_nt: TGTGCCAGCAGCCAACGCCTCGGGCCCTGGGGTTACGAGCAGTACTTC
cdr3_aa: CASSQRLGPWGYEQYF

clone_size: many
j_call: TRBJ2-7
v_call: TRBV28
d_call: -
cdr3_nt: TGTGCCAGCAGAGCATCGGGGCAAACCTACGAGCAGTACTTC
cdr3_aa: CASRASGQTYEQYF

clone_size: many
j_call: TRBJ2-5
v_call: TRBV9
d_call: -
cdr3_nt: TGTGCCAGCAGCGCAGAAGGTCCCCCCTCCGCGTCGGAGACCCAGTACTTC
cdr3_aa: CASSAEGPPSASETQYF

clone_size: -
j_call: TRBJ1-5
v_call: TRBV20-1
d_call: TRBD1
cdr3_nt: TGCAGTGCTAGACCGACAGGGCGCAATCAGCCCCAGCATTTT
cdr3_aa: CSARPTGRNQPQHF

clone_size: many
j_call: TRBJ2-1
v_call: TRBV7-3
d_call: -
cdr3_nt: TGTGCCAGCAGCTTAAACCCCGCGGGCTACAATGAGCAGTTCTTC
cdr3_aa: CASSLNPAGYNEQFF

clone_size: many
j_call: TRBJ2-7
v_call: TRBV12-3/TRBV12-4
d_call: -
cdr3_nt: TGTGCCAGCAGTTTAGTTATGTCTGGCGAGCAGTACTTC
cdr3_aa: CASSLVMSGEQYF

clone_size: once
j_call: TRBJ2-1
v_call: TRBV7-9
d_call: TRBD2
cdr3_nt: TGTGCCAGCAGCCCCAGACCCGGGACTAGCGAGTACAATGAGCAGTTCTTC
cdr3_aa: CASSPRPGTSEYNEQFF

clone_size: few
j_call: TRBJ2-5
v_call: TRBV5-1
d_call: TRBD1
cdr3_nt: TGCGCCAGCAGCTTCCCGCGACAGGGAGAACACGATGAGCAGTACTTC
cdr3_aa: CASSFPRQGEHDEQYF

clone_size: -
j_call: TRBJ2-1
v_call: TRBV18
d_call: -
cdr3_nt: TGTGCCAGCTCCCGCATGGTGGACAATGAGCAGTTCTTC
cdr3_aa: CASSRMVDNEQFF